This entry describes one T cell receptor (beta chain). Its target is unknown. The sample originates from a study of long-term antiretroviral therapy in people with HIV. Samples were assayed with immunoSEQ v3.0 at survey level. This table comes from immunoSEQ multiplex PCR, and its TCRdb copy is limited to in-frame clones, with some not included. The data show about 43,000 clones, about nine tenths seen once. Germline V gene data show CDR1 as MGHRA and CDR2 as YSYEKL. This CDR3 has 15 residues. V was trimmed by 0 bases and J by 6 bases, leaving 12 bases between them. Study-wide points: Specimens of blood were obtained during 2004 to 2017, possibly under older ART regimens. HIV repertoires covered narrower CDR3 length ranges than controls did. Transplant-donor-level diversity was not reached after ART, though diversity increased.

The sequence was collected from a woman aged 45-59 years with HIV. The rearrangement joins TRBV4-1 to TRBJ1-5; TRBD1 is a possible D gene (6 bases). The specimen comprised unsorted PBMCs, sampled 0.1 years before starting antiretroviral therapy. The CDR3 sequence is CASSQDSTGSQPQHF. The CDR3 DNA sequence: TGCGCCAGCAGCCAAGATTCCACAGGGAGTCAGCCCCAGCATTTT.